This TCR beta chain came from a study of read filtering for tumor transcriptome and immune sequencing (dated by TCRdb to 2018 to 2020). Looking at the study overall: The cohort had some 16 male and roughly 14 female patients with a mean age of roughly 62 years, ranging from roughly 47 to 85. One main goal was a read-filtering strategy for immune repertoire data, in particular deciding whether clonotypes backed by only one read should be removed. Using the same bone marrow samples, the study compared TCR repertoires obtained by targeted immune repertoire sequencing with those obtained by bulk whole-transcriptome sequencing. Under revised international staging, about 8 patients fell into R-ISS I, around 15 into R-ISS II and over five into R-ISS III. TCR-region mapped reads per sample ranged from about 3.5 to 10.27 million with IR-seq versus only roughly 75 to 1273 with RNA-seq. After DNase treatment, whole-transcriptome libraries were prepared with the TruSeq RNA Access Library Prep Kit. The paper's findings and limits, for the study overall: Single-read clonotypes made up roughly four fifths of clonotypes but about 3.3% of total reads in IR-seq, and over 60% of clonotypes and approximately 47% of reads in RNA-seq. The correlation between IR-seq and RNA-seq shared clonotype proportions was increased by removal of single-read clonotypes. The sorted CD138-negative fraction was a mixed bone marrow immune population, not purified T cells. Compared with RNA-seq, IR-seq captured clonotypes at much greater depth and more reliably, and a smaller IR-seq throughput was enough to identify most of the shared clonotypes.

For this chain, trimming is 0 bases at the V end and 6 bases at the J end, and the number of junction bases without a gene match is 3. CDR1 and CDR2, per the germline V gene, are SGHRS and YFSETQ. Reading from cysteine to phenylalanine, the CDR3 counts 13 amino acids. Only CDR3 DNA is held: 39 bases, read in frame from base 1. Every patient had bone marrow sampled at the time of active disease. Bone marrow mononuclear cells were isolated by Ficoll-Hypaque density gradient centrifugation. Myeloma plasma cells were removed and CD138-negative cells were obtained by negative selection following labeling with CD138 magnetic microbeads on a MACS separator. Purity of the isolated cells was checked by flow cytometry on an Attune NxT using CD138 antibodies. TRIzol reagent was used to extract total RNA, which was then quantified with a NanoDrop spectrophotometer. Paired RNA-seq and IR-seq were performed on the CD138-negative bone marrow sample of each patient.

TCR libraries were built from 400 ng RNA with the Immunoverse kit, using molecular barcoded adaptors covering alpha/delta and beta/gamma chains. TCR library preparation used the same RNA that went into transcriptome sequencing. Sequencing of TCR libraries was carried out on an Illumina HiSeq 4000 with 2 x 150 cycles. Regarding the original processing steps: Using MiXCR, which included quality filtering and error correction, TCR reads were aligned to human V, D, J and C references and then assembled into CDR3 clonotypes. Clonotype counts and gene usage diversity were analyzed with the tcR package in R. For inspection of raw mapping reads, RNA-seq reads were mapped by STAR aligner version 2.5.3a onto GRCh37 of the human genome. IR-seq fastq files were randomly downsampled with Seqtk 1.3 to test the effect of sequencing depth on detected clonotypes. TCRdb reworked the public reads: Q25 trimming with fastp, MiXCR clone assembly, productive beta chains retained. All rows with the same CDR3 protein become a single entry with the most common DNA and genes. The V and J calls come from TCRdb's annotation, not from the publication. For this sample there are about 15,000 distinct CDR3 sequences; around 21% appear just once. In total, the top ten clones hold around 80% of the sample.

This clonotype was seen repeatedly, ten times or more. It has no known antigen specificity. Base quality data are lacking; no much larger clone is found one base away. The chain is assembled from TRBV5-1 and TRBJ2-7; 7 middle bases align to TRBD1. The clonotype comes from a donor at least 40 years old with multiple myeloma. Sequenced sample: a population of CD138-negative cells sorted from bone marrow. This specimen's cell subset or site label, interpreted: bone marrow mononuclear cells depleted of CD138+ plasma/myeloma cells by negative magnetic selection. The CDR3: CASSLEGASEQYF. The sequenced DNA: TGCGCCAGCAGCTTGGAGGGGGCTAGCGAGCAGTACTTC.